A single sample gave rise to the 21 T cell receptor beta chains below, sequenced in a study of blood T cell repertoires in COVID-19. Measured with immunoSEQ multiplex PCR; TCRdb has only the in-frame clones, and not every one. The table lists 100,000 to 150,000 clones, roughly nine tenths of them singletons. The sample was peripheral blood. Receptors were obtained from a woman aged 65 to 85 with COVID-19, enrolled during active disease.

The chain carries TRBV2 and TRBJ1-1, with no clear D. V was cut by 8 bases and J by 0 bases, with 10 bases left in between. CDR3 length: 13 residues. Germline V gene data show CDR1 as SNHLY and CDR2 as FYNNEI. Here the CDR3 DNA reads TGTGCCAGCCGTGCCCTTATGAACACTGAAGCTTTCTTT. Protein: CASRALMNTEAFF.

The sample holds a few counts of this clone. Other DNA sequences in this sample translate to the same CDR3. This chain connects TRBV2 to TRBJ2-3, with unresolved D. The length of the CDR3 is 15 residues. V lost 8 bases, J lost 0 bases, and 15 bases lay in between. Germline V gives CDR1 SNHLY, CDR2 FYNNEI. This chain's CDR3 is CASGPRGTSTDTQYF. CDR3 DNA sequence: TGTGCCAGCGGCCCCCGCGGAACTAGCACAGATACGCAGTATTTT.

J is TRBJ1-6 and V is TRBV5-1, with 7 positions matching TRBD1. Germline-derived CDR1 and CDR2 are SGHRS and YFSETQ. J lost 9 bases, V lost 0 bases, and 6 bases had no gene match. The CDR3 sequence is 15 residues long. CDR3 nucleotide sequence: TGCGCCAGCAGCTTGGATACAGGGGATGTTTCACCCCTCCACTTT. Residues: CASSLDTGDVSPLHF.

The chain is built from TRBV28 and TRBJ1-2; TRBD1 aligns across 9 bases. From germline, CDR1 is MDHEN and CDR2 SYDVKM. V trimming: 5 bases; J trimming: 11 bases; junction bases outside the gene matches: 9. This CDR3 spans 13 amino acids. The CDR3 DNA sequence: TGTGCCAGCAGTGGCCCGGGACAGGGACATTACACCTTC. Encoded protein: CASSGPGQGHYTF.

This chain joins TRBV18 and TRBJ2-5; weak D call: TRBD2 (7 bases). This CDR3 is built from 14 residues. Trimming took 2 bases from V and 2 from J, leaving 9 bases between them. From germline, CDR1 is KGHSH and CDR2 LQKENI. CDR3 amino acids: CASSPRGGQETQYF. In DNA form, the CDR3 reads TGTGCCAGCTCACCAAGGGGGGGACAAGAGACCCAGTACTTC.

The chain combines TRBV7-9 with TRBJ1-6; 8 bases are shared with TRBD1. This CDR3 comprises 19 residues. With V trimmed by 1 base and J by 2 bases, 10 bases remained unmatched. Looked up from germline, CDR1 is SEHNR and CDR2 is FQNEAQ (reference sequence). CDR3 sequence (DNA): TGTGCCAGCAGCTTAGGGGGGACAGGTTTCGGACCCTATAATTCACCCCTCCACTTT. This sequence encodes CASSLGGTGFGPYNSPLHF.

The V and J genes are TRBV6-1 and TRBJ1-6; possibly TRBD1 for D (6 bases). Trimming removed 3 bases from V and 5 bases from J, with 20 bases in between. The germline CDR1 and CDR2 sequences are MNHNS and SASEGT. The CDR3 sequence is 18 residues long. The CDR3 DNA reads as TGTGCCAGCAGTGAGTGGCAGGGGATCTATAGCGATAATTCACCCCTCCACTTT. Its translation: CASSEWQGIYSDNSPLHF.

Concerning this clone: The sample carries other DNA sequences with the same CDR3. The rearrangement uses TRBV28 and TRBJ1-2, with D maybe TRBD1 (6 bases). V was cut by 2 bases and J by 7 bases, with 14 bases left in between. This CDR3 has 14 amino acids. The germline CDR1 and CDR2 sequences are MDHEN and SYDVKM. This CDR3 reads CASSLTGGEGGYTF. CDR3 DNA: TGTGCCAGCAGTTTAACTGGGGGCGAAGGTGGCTACACCTTC.

The count of this clone is one. Possible read error: a much larger clone is one base away. Distinct nucleotide sequences in the sample also encode this CDR3. The rearrangement joins TRBV29-1 to TRBJ2-5; 7 bases map to TRBD2. CDR3 length: 14 amino acids. Germline V lookup: CDR1 SQVTM, CDR2 ANQGSEA. CDR3 sequence: CRVGGLGGGETQYF. The CDR3 DNA sequence: TGCAGGGTTGGGGGACTGGGGGGGGGAGAGACCCAGTACTTC.

The V call is TRBV30, the J call TRBJ1-6, with a tentative D call TRBD1 (5 bases). CDR1 and CDR2 from the germline V gene are GTSNPN and SVGIG (reference sequence). The V and J ends lost 4 bases and 7 bases respectively, with 14 bases between them. The CDR3 spans 14 residues. In DNA form, the CDR3 reads TGTGCCTGGACTCTTGGACACTCGAATTCACCCCTCCACTTT. This translates into CAWTLGHSNSPLHF.

The chain links TRBV21-1 to TRBJ2-2; TRBD1 is the table's D call and was not checked against the DNA. TRBV21-1 is a documented pseudogene. The length of the CDR3 is 17 residues. The CDR3 coding sequence is TGTGCCAGCAGCAAAGAAAATCGGACAGGGATCACCGGGGAGCTGTTTTTT. It translates to CASSKENRTGITGELFF.

V gene TRBV15 combines with J gene TRBJ1-4; the D gene is possibly TRBD1 (5 bases). Germline CDR1 LNHNV, CDR2 YYDKDF (reference sequence). The CDR3 totals 18 residues. Trimming removed 0 bases at V and 0 bases at J, with 14 bases between. Written as DNA, the CDR3 is TGTGCCACCAGCAGAGATCCCGGGGGAGCTGCAACTAATGAAAAACTGTTTTTT. Its protein product is CATSRDPGGAATNEKLFF. Supplemented by reference TRBV15 and TRBJ1-4, the full variable domain reads DAMVIQNPRYQVTQFGKPVTLSCSQTLNHNVMYWYQQKSSQAPKLLFHYYDKDFNNEADTPDNFQSRRPNTSFCFLDIRSPGLGDTAMYLCATSRDPGGAATNEKLFFGSGTQLSVL.

The chain combines TRBV19 with TRBJ1-2; D not certain. Trimming pared 3 bases from V and 0 bases from J, leaving 17 bases between. The CDR3 length is 17 residues. CDR1 is LNHDA, CDR2 SQIVND, per germline (reference sequence). The CDR3 DNA reads as TGTGCCAGTAGTATTCAAGGCGCGGGTCGGGCTAACTATGGCTACACCTTC. As protein: CASSIQGAGRANYGYTF.

This chain uses TRBV10-3 with TRBJ2-7; TRBD1 matches at 9 bases. The V gene's germline CDR1 is ENHRY and CDR2 SYGVKD. This CDR3 spans 15 amino acids. V dropped 1 base and J dropped 3; count of bases not matched to a gene: 4. CDR3 amino acids: CAISEWDRAGYEQYF. The CDR3 coding sequence is TGTGCCATCAGTGAGTGGGACAGGGCGGGCTACGAGCAGTACTTC.

This chain uses TRBV6-5 with TRBJ1-6; D gene uncertain. Germline lookup yields CDR1 MNHEY and CDR2 SVGAGI. The CDR3 has 14 residues. The V gene lost 7 bases and the J gene lost 7 bases, with 14 bases spanning the gap. The DNA for the CDR3 is TGTGCCAGCATGCGGGAAACCATGAATTCACCCCTCCACTTT. It codes for CASMRETMNSPLHF.

The rearrangement uses TRBV27 and TRBJ1-2; 9 nucleotides agree with TRBD1. V was clipped by 6 bases and J by 4 bases; unmatched bases: 9. The CDR3 runs 15 residues. The germline V gene encodes CDR1 MNHEY and CDR2 SMNVEV (reference sequence). The CDR3 sequence is CASSYGMGQGYGYTF. CDR3 bases: TGTGCCAGCAGCTACGGGATGGGACAGGGCTATGGCTACACCTTC.

V gene TRBV5-6 combines with J gene TRBJ2-1, with TRBD1 matching 11 bases. CDR1 and CDR2 from the germline V gene are SGHDT and YYEEEE. Trimming removed 2 bases from V and 5 bases from J; junction bases left unmatched: 9. This CDR3 has 17 amino acids. For the CDR3, the DNA is TGTGCCAGCAGCTTTGGGACAGGGGGATCACCTAACAATGAGCAGTTCTTC. Amino acids: CASSFGTGGSPNNEQFF.

This clone is a singleton in its sample. This chain connects TRBV7-8 to TRBJ1-1, with TRBD1 matching over 7 bases. V trimming: 5 bases; J trimming: 7 bases; junction bases outside the gene matches: 13. CDR3 length: 15 residues. Germline V gene sequence: CDR1 SGHVS, CDR2 FQNEAQ. CDR3 bases: TGTGCCAGCAGCGTGACAGGGACGGGGTTTGGTGAAGCTTTCTTT. This gives the protein CASSVTGTGFGEAFF.

The CDR3 spells CASRLRDTEAFF. CDR3 coding DNA: TGTGCCAGCAGGTTGAGGGACACTGAAGCTTTCTTT. The chain joins TRBV6-5 to TRBJ1-1; no reliable D call. V lost 6 bases to trimming and J lost 3 bases, with 8 bases between them. In germline, CDR1 is MNHEY, CDR2 SVGAGI. CDR3 length equals 12 residues.

The V and J genes are TRBV10-3 and TRBJ1-5; the match to TRBD1 covers 7 bases. This CDR3 region has 15 residues. CDR1 ENHRY and CDR2 SYGVKD come from the germline V gene. With V trimmed by 5 bases and J by 0 bases, 4 bases remained unmatched. The chain's CDR3 is CAISKTGDSNQPQHF. As DNA, the CDR3 is TGTGCCATCAGTAAAACAGGGGATAGCAATCAGCCCCAGCATTTT.

V usage is TRBV3-1 (or the pseudogene TRBV3-2) and J usage is TRBJ1-3; D remains unclear. Germline CDR1 and CDR2: LGHDT and YNNKEL (reference sequence). The CDR3 extends over 15 amino acids. Trimming removed 3 bases from V and 4 bases from J, with 13 bases in between. CDR3 nucleotides: TGTGCCAGCAGCCATCGCACACCGAGGGGAAACACCATATATTTT. Residues: CASSHRTPRGNTIYF.